Following are 19 T cell receptor beta chains from one sample sequenced in a study of shared clonotypes between healthy human individuals. The assay was immunoSEQ multiplex PCR, and TCRdb's table has in-frame clones only and misses some. The repertoire includes a few million clones, roughly 90% of them detected once, and 0.37% sits in the top ten. Sequenced sample: naive CD4+ T cells from PBMCs. Regarding subset: CD45RA+ positively selected. These receptor sequences come from a young man in good health. Some clones in this sample may be carry-over from other donors' samples.

The rearrangement links TRBV9 to TRBJ2-1, with 11 bases lining up with TRBD2. The germline V gene encodes CDR1 SGDLS and CDR2 YYNGEE. Unmatched junction bases numbered 8, after V lost 3 bases and J lost 9 bases. This CDR3 spans 15 amino acids. CDR3 region: CASSGLAGTLSEQFF. Written as DNA, the CDR3 is TGTGCCAGCAGCGGACTAGCGGGGACCCTCAGTGAGCAGTTCTTC.

The rearrangement joins TRBV28 to TRBJ2-7; no definite D call. V lost 5 bases, J lost 2 bases, and 10 bases lay in between. The CDR3 has 13 residues. Germline values: CDR1 MDHEN, CDR2 SYDVKM. The CDR3 loop reads CASSQVNAYEQYF. The CDR3, as DNA: TGTGCCAGCAGTCAGGTGAACGCCTACGAGCAGTACTTC.

The chain uses TRBV7-2 and TRBJ1-2; 7 bases map to TRBD1. The V gene's germline CDR1 is SGHTA and CDR2 FQGNSA. J gave up 4 bases and V 5 bases, and 10 bases lay outside the gene matches. The CDR3 contains 15 residues. The CDR3 spells CASSPGTELGYGYTF. DNA for the CDR3: TGTGCCAGCAGCCCCGGGACAGAACTGGGCTATGGCTACACCTTC. The complete variable domain, with remaining parts taken from reference TRBV7-2 and TRBJ1-2, reads GAGVSQSPSNKVTEKGKDVELRCDPISGHTALYWYRQSLGQGLEFLIYFQGNSAPDKSGLPSDRFSAERTGGSVSTLTIQRTQQEDSAVYLCASSPGTELGYGYTFGSGTRLTVV.

V usage is TRBV15 and J usage is TRBJ2-6; maybe TRBD1 (6 bases). Per germline, CDR1 LNHNV and CDR2 YYDKDF (reference sequence). CDR3 length: 18 residues. Trimming removed 1 base at V and 4 bases at J, with 17 bases between. CDR3 coding DNA: TGTGCCACCAGCAGAGGCCTCCCAGGGGTAGGGGGGGCCAACGTCCTGACTTTC. As protein: CATSRGLPGVGGANVLTF.

The chain has TRBV5-1 and TRBJ2-5, with a possible D match to TRBD1 (6 bases). Per germline, CDR1 SGHRS and CDR2 YFSETQ. This CDR3 spans 15 amino acids. V was clipped by 4 bases and J by 1 base, with 14 bases between them. The CDR3 reads CASSRAWTAQETQYF. CDR3 bases: TGCGCCAGCAGCCGTGCCTGGACAGCCCAAGAGACCCAGTACTTC.

This clone was counted a single time. The V and J genes are TRBV5-1 and TRBJ2-7, with 10 bases aligning to TRBD2. V was pared by 4 bases and J by 3 bases, with 10 bases of the junction left unmatched. This CDR3 region has 16 residues. Germline loops: CDR1 SGHRS, CDR2 YFSETQ. This CDR3 reads CASSPSLAGVFYEQYF. The CDR3 DNA reads as TGCGCCAGCAGCCCGAGCCTAGCGGGAGTCTTCTACGAGCAGTACTTC.

J is TRBJ2-2 and V is TRBV7-9; D call uncertain. Germline CDR1 and CDR2: SEHNR and FQNEAQ (reference sequence). V lost 5 bases and J 3 bases, leaving 10 bases between the germline ends. CDR3 length equals 14 residues. The CDR3 bases are TGTGCCAGCAGCCCCCGGGCGTACACCGGGGAGCTGTTTTTT. Translating it yields CASSPRAYTGELFF.

The chain employs TRBV5-1 and TRBJ2-2, with D possibly TRBD1 on 6 matching bases. Trimming removed 0 bases at V and 1 base at J, with 10 bases between. The CDR3 runs 16 residues. The germline V gene has CDR1 SGHRS and CDR2 YFSETQ. The CDR3 reads CASSLEQGRNTGELFF. DNA of the CDR3: TGCGCCAGCAGCTTGGAACAGGGAAGGAACACCGGGGAGCTGTTTTTT.

V is TRBV4-2 and J is TRBJ2-5; tentatively, D is TRBD1 (6 bases). V shed 1 base and J shed 3 bases, with 9 bases lying between them. Germline V lookup: CDR1 LGHNA, CDR2 YNFKEQ. The CDR3 consists of 14 residues. Here the CDR3 DNA reads TGTGCCAGCAGCCAAGTGGGGGCTGAAGAGACCCAGTACTTC. This sequence encodes CASSQVGAEETQYF.

This clone was seen only once. The chain is built from TRBV12-1 and TRBJ1-2. TRBV12-1 is described as a pseudogene. This CDR3 is built from 12 residues. The CDR3 here is CASSQSLTCYTF. CDR3 DNA: TGTGCCAGCAGCCAATCATTGACCTGCTACACCTTC.

A remark on this clone: The sample carries other DNA sequences with the same CDR3. The CDR3 region is CASSLGLAYEQYF. DNA of the CDR3: TGTGCCAGCAGCCTTGGACTTGCCTACGAGCAGTACTTC. V gene TRBV11-3 combines with J gene TRBJ2-7; D is possibly TRBD2 (5 bases). This CDR3 has 13 amino acids. V gave up 5 bases and J gave up 2 bases, with 10 bases separating them. From germline, CDR1 is SGHNT and CDR2 YENEEA.

The J gene is TRBJ1-1, the V gene TRBV5-5; no reliable D call. The CDR3 covers 16 residues. The V end was cut by 2 bases, the J end by 0 bases, with 14 bases between. Germline CDR1 reads SGHKS; CDR2 reads YYEKEE (reference sequence). DNA of the CDR3: TGTGCCAGCAGCTTTATCTTGGGCCTAATGAACACTGAAGCTTTCTTT. This sequence encodes CASSFILGLMNTEAFF.

The chain recombines TRBV7-8 with TRBJ2-1; TRBD1 or TRBD2 may be the D gene (5 bases each). Trimming stripped 1 base from V and 8 bases from J, with 15 bases between. CDR3 length: 15 residues. Germline CDR1 reads SGHVS; CDR2 reads FQNEAQ. CDR3 DNA sequence: TGTGCCAGCAGCTTAGATGGACGGAGAGGGGATGAGCAGTTCTTC. This codes for CASSLDGRRGDEQFF.

The chain joins TRBV2 to TRBJ2-1, with 10 nucleotides matching TRBD2. J was trimmed by 7 bases and V by 6 bases; bases with no gene match: 9. This CDR3 spans 15 amino acids. The germline V gene has CDR1 SNHLY and CDR2 FYNNEI. The CDR3 reads CASRQREGLINEQFF. The CDR3 DNA follows: TGTGCCAGCAGACAGCGGGAGGGCCTCATAAATGAGCAGTTCTTC. Drawing the rest from reference TRBV2 and TRBJ2-1, the complete variable domain is EPEVTQTPSHQVTQMGQEVILRCVPISNHLYFYWYRQILGQKVEFLVSFYNNEISEKSEIFDDQFSVERPDGSNFTLKIRSTKLEDSAMYFCASRQREGLINEQFFGPGTRLTVL.

The chain joins TRBV5-6 to TRBJ2-6, with D unresolved. Looked up from germline, CDR1 is SGHDT and CDR2 is YYEEEE. The CDR3 consists of 14 residues. The germline V and J ends were trimmed by 0 bases and 2 bases, with 3 bases remaining between them. In DNA form, the CDR3 reads TGTGCCAGCAGCTTGGGACCTGGGGCCAACGTCCTGACTTTC. Translating gives CASSLGPGANVLTF. Supplemented by reference TRBV5-6 and TRBJ2-6, the full variable domain reads DAGVTQSPTHLIKTRGQQVTLRCSPKSGHDTVSWYQQALGQGPQFIFQYYEEEERQRGNFPDRFSGHQFPNYSSELNVNALLLGDSALYLCASSLGPGANVLTFGAGSRLTVL.

Turning to this clone: This sample also contains other DNA sequences that code for the same CDR3. The chain couples TRBV7-3 to TRBJ2-3; 8 bases are shared with TRBD2. CDR3 size: 14 residues. Trimming cost V 5 bases and J 1 base; bases outside gene matches: 2. The germline CDR1 and CDR2 sequences are SGHTA and FQGTGA. CDR3 nucleotides: TGTGCCAGCAGCCCGACTAGCGGCACAGATACGCAGTATTTT. This gives the protein CASSPTSGTDTQYF.

As for this clone: The same CDR3 arises from other DNA sequences in this sample as well. V gene TRBV19 combines with J gene TRBJ2-1; TRBD2 agrees at 13 bases. The V gene end was trimmed by 5 bases and the J gene end by 4 bases; junction bases not matched to a gene: 2. Germline V gene sequence: CDR1 LNHDA, CDR2 SQIVND (reference sequence). CDR3 size: 15 residues. The CDR3 DNA sequence: TGTGCCAGTAGTCGGACTAGCGGGAGTTACAATGAGCAGTTCTTC. It codes for CASSRTSGSYNEQFF. Full variable domain (remainder filled in from reference TRBV19 and TRBJ2-1): DGGITQSPKYLFRKEGQNVTLSCEQNLNHDAMYWYRQDPGQGLRLIYYSQIVNDFQKGDIAEGYSVSREKKESFPLTVTSAQKNPTAFYLCASSRTSGSYNEQFFGPGTRLTVL.

With respect to this clone: Other DNA sequences in the sample encode the same CDR3. The V gene is TRBV28, the J gene TRBJ2-1; D may be TRBD2 (6 bases). Germline V gene sequence: CDR1 MDHEN, CDR2 SYDVKM. This CDR3 region has 15 residues. Between the trimmed V and J ends, which lost 3 bases and 1 base, there was a span of 10 bases. CDR3 protein: CASSFLAGSYNEQFF. DNA for the CDR3: TGTGCCAGCAGTTTTTTGGCGGGATCCTACAATGAGCAGTTCTTC.

J is TRBJ2-2 and V is TRBV7-7; D may be TRBD1 (6 bases). This CDR3 comprises 15 residues. With 2 bases removed from V and 5 bases from J, the gap between germline ends came to 12 bases. The germline V gene has CDR1 SSHAT and CDR2 FNYEAQ (reference sequence). DNA for the CDR3: TGTGCCAGCAGCTTATCCACAGGGTGGACCGGGGAGCTGTTTTTT. It codes for CASSLSTGWTGELFF.